This passage covers 27 T cell receptor beta chains from one sample sequenced in a study of CD8 T cells in Susac syndrome. The authors reverse transcribed roughly 0.5 to 1 ug RNA with random hexamers. TCRdb fed the immunoSEQ multiplex PCR reads into MiXCR, producing one record per CDR3 protein. The sample gives 51,000 or so distinct CDR3 sequences, 93% of which show up once; roughly 0.52% is in the top ten. Input material: CD8+ T cells from PBMCs. The receptors here all came from a human donor in good health.

V and J are TRBV19 and TRBJ2-1; D ambiguous. Germline V lookup: CDR1 LNHDA, CDR2 SQIVND (reference sequence). The CDR3 length is 13 residues. V was clipped by 7 bases and J by 4 bases, with 11 bases between them. DNA for the CDR3: TGTGCCAGTATGGGAAAAGGGTACAATGAGCAGTTCTTC. Its protein product is CASMGKGYNEQFF.

The rearrangement uses TRBV29-1 and TRBJ2-2, with D uncertain. The germline gives CDR1 SQVTM, CDR2 ANQGSEA. Trimming took off 6 bases at V and 5 bases at J, with 13 bases between the two ends. The CDR3 length is 13 residues. As DNA, the CDR3 is TGCAGCGTGGTCGGACGGTTAACCGGGGAGCTGTTTTTT. Amino acid sequence: CSVVGRLTGELFF.

V gene TRBV27 combines with J gene TRBJ2-7, with 11 bases identical to TRBD2. Germline-derived CDR1 and CDR2 are MNHEY and SMNVEV (reference sequence). The trim removed 2 bases at V and 3 bases at J, leaving 12 bases unmatched. This CDR3 is built from 18 residues. CDR3 nucleotide sequence: TGTGCCAGCAGTTTAAGTGGTCTAGCGGGGGGTCTGGGCTACGAGCAGTACTTC. Translated, it gives CASSLSGLAGGLGYEQYF.

This CDR3 is CSVVKSISYGYTF. The CDR3 DNA is TGCAGCGTTGTAAAGTCAATCTCCTATGGCTACACCTTC. The chain links TRBV29-1 to TRBJ1-2; D is ambiguous. Germline loops: CDR1 SQVTM, CDR2 ANQGSEA. The CDR3 is made up of 13 amino acids. Trimming took off 4 bases at V and 4 bases at J, with 13 bases between the two ends.

The chain has TRBV28 and TRBJ2-3, with TRBD2 matching 9 bases. This CDR3 region has 17 residues. Germline loops: CDR1 MDHEN, CDR2 SYDVKM. With V trimmed by 5 bases and J by 5 bases, 14 bases remained unmatched. For the CDR3, the DNA is TGTGCCAGCAGTCCCAGGGGTAGCGGGAGTTGGGTAGATACGCAGTATTTT. It specifies CASSPRGSGSWVDTQYF.

V is TRBV5-1 and J is TRBJ1-2, with D maybe TRBD1 (5 bases). The CDR3 totals 12 residues. Trimming removed 1 base from V and 8 bases from J, with 9 bases in between. Germline CDR1 and CDR2: SGHRS and YFSETQ. This CDR3 is CASSLKGEGYTF. The CDR3 region has the DNA TGCGCCAGCAGCTTGAAAGGGGAAGGCTACACCTTC. Full variable domain (remainder filled in from reference TRBV5-1 and TRBJ1-2): KAGVTQTPRYLIKTRGQQVTLSCSPISGHRSVSWYQQTPGQGLQFLFEYFSETQRNKGNFPGRFSGRQFSNSRSEMNVSTLELGDSALYLCASSLKGEGYTFGSGTRLTVV.

This sequence joins TRBV9 and TRBJ2-5; D remains ambiguous. Germline V gives CDR1 SGDLS, CDR2 YYNGEE. The CDR3 spans 13 residues. V lost 0 bases, J lost 5 bases, and 8 bases lay in between. The CDR3: CASSVVSWETQYF. DNA for the CDR3: TGTGCCAGCAGCGTAGTGAGTTGGGAGACCCAGTACTTC.

The chain recombines TRBV27 with TRBJ2-1, with TRBD2 matching 9 bases. CDR1 MNHEY and CDR2 SMNVEV come from the germline V gene (reference sequence). The CDR3 loop spans 16 amino acids. With 5 bases clipped from V and 7 bases from J, the junction kept 12 bases outside the gene matches. Here the CDR3 DNA reads TGTGCCAGCAGTCAAATAGCGGGAGAGACTAGGAATGAGCAGTTCTTC. It codes for CASSQIAGETRNEQFF.

The rearrangement joins TRBV27 to TRBJ1-2; TRBD1 might be the D (5 bases). Trimming removed 8 bases at V and 6 bases at J, with 13 bases between. The CDR3 totals 12 residues. Germline V gene sequence: CDR1 MNHEY, CDR2 SMNVEV (reference sequence). CDR3 region: CASGWGGDGYTF. CDR3 nucleotide sequence: TGTGCCAGCGGCTGGGGCGGAGATGGCTACACCTTC.

The V and J genes are TRBV5-4 and TRBJ2-5; D ambiguous. This CDR3 region has 14 residues. CDR1 and CDR2 from the germline V gene are SGHNT and YYREEE (reference sequence). V lost 2 bases to trimming and J lost 2 bases, with 10 bases between them. As DNA, the CDR3 is TGTGCCAGCAGCTTTAGAGATGGACAAGAGACCCAGTACTTC. This codes for CASSFRDGQETQYF.

The V gene is TRBV2, the J gene TRBJ2-2, with 7 nucleotides matching TRBD2. The CDR3 is 13 amino acids. The germline CDR1 and CDR2 sequences are SNHLY and FYNNEI. With V trimmed by 6 bases and J by 8 bases, 6 bases remained unmatched. The CDR3 reads CASSRTSPGELFF. CDR3 DNA: TGTGCCAGCAGCCGGACTAGTCCGGGGGAGCTGTTTTTT.

The chain recombines TRBV9 with TRBJ1-2, with 7 bases that match TRBD1. CDR1 is SGDLS, CDR2 YYNGEE, per germline. The CDR3 is made up of 14 amino acids. V dropped 0 bases and J dropped 3; count of bases not matched to a gene: 2. The CDR3 DNA follows: TGTGCCAGCAGCGTAGGACAGGGTGACTATGGCTACACCTTC. It codes for CASSVGQGDYGYTF.

This chain connects TRBV13 to TRBJ2-1; D assignment may be TRBD1 or TRBD2 (5 bases each). The V end lost 6 bases, the J end lost 10 bases, and 10 bases lay between the germline ends. CDR1 is PRHDT and CDR2 is FYEKMQ in the germline V gene (reference sequence). This CDR3 is built from 11 residues. The CDR3 is CASRIGTEQFF. As DNA, the CDR3 is TGTGCCAGCAGGATCGGGACCGAGCAGTTCTTC.

V gene TRBV19 combines with J gene TRBJ2-2; D might be TRBD2 (6 bases). The CDR3 consists of 16 residues. Trimming cost V 5 bases and J 3 bases, with 16 bases left between them. CDR1 is LNHDA and CDR2 is SQIVND in the germline V gene (reference sequence). The CDR3 here is CASSPLAWEDTGELFF. The CDR3 DNA reads as TGTGCCAGTAGTCCGCTAGCCTGGGAGGACACCGGGGAGCTGTTTTTT.

This clonotype has just one count. The CDR3 DNA reads TGCAGTGCTAGACTTATTGGCGGGAGGGGTAGCGAGCAGTACTTC. Protein sequence: CSARLIGGRGSEQYF. This chain links TRBV20-1 with TRBJ2-7, with 9 bases matching TRBD2. CDR1 and CDR2 from the germline V gene are DFQATT and SNEGSKA (reference sequence). Trimming at V came to 2 bases and at J to 6 bases, leaving 11 bases not matched to a gene. The CDR3 covers 15 residues.

CDR3 in DNA: TGCAGTGCAGGGGCCGAGACAGCCAATCAGCCCCAGCATTTT. As protein: CSAGAETANQPQHF. The chain couples TRBV20-1 to TRBJ1-5; TRBD1 is a possible D gene (5 bases). Per germline, CDR1 DFQATT and CDR2 SNEGSKA (reference sequence). V lost 6 bases and J 3 bases, leaving 15 bases between the germline ends. The CDR3 consists of 14 residues.

The chain is built from TRBV29-1 and TRBJ2-7; 7 bases align to TRBD1. The germline gives CDR1 SQVTM, CDR2 ANQGSEA. V gave up 3 bases and J gave up 2 bases; unmatched junction bases: 7. The CDR3 covers 14 residues. The CDR3 DNA reads TGCAGCGTTGATGCACCGGGACAGACCTACGAGCAGTACTTC. Translated, it gives CSVDAPGQTYEQYF.

The chain couples TRBV11-2 to TRBJ2-1, with D maybe TRBD1 (5 bases). The CDR3 totals 14 residues. CDR1 SGHAT and CDR2 FQNNGV come from the germline V gene. With 5 bases removed from V and 8 bases from J, the gap between germline ends came to 16 bases. CDR3 amino acids: CASSLAPDIDEQFF. CDR3 nucleotides: TGTGCCAGCAGCCTCGCCCCGGACATTGATGAGCAGTTCTTC.

The chain employs TRBV9 and TRBJ1-4; 8 bases agree with TRBD1. The germline V gene encodes CDR1 SGDLS and CDR2 YYNGEE. The V and J ends lost 6 bases and 10 bases, in that order; junction bases with no gene match: 11. This CDR3 has 14 residues. CDR3 coding DNA: TGTGCCAGCACGTCGGACAGGGAACCATTAAAACTGTTTTTT. Translation: CASTSDREPLKLFF. Looking up the rest from reference TRBV9 and TRBJ1-4 gives the full variable domain: DSGVTQTPKHLITATGQRVTLRCSPRSGDLSVYWYQQSLDQGLQFLIQYYNGEERAKGNILERFSAQQFPDLHSELNLSSLELGDSALYFCASTSDREPLKLFFGSGTQLSVL.

The chain joins TRBV11-3 to TRBJ2-1, with 10 bases aligning to TRBD2. The CDR3 extends over 15 amino acids. The germline CDR1 and CDR2 sequences are SGHNT and YENEEA. V lost 5 bases, J lost 6 bases, and 7 bases stayed unmatched. The CDR3 protein is CASSPGLAVINEQFF. CDR3 in DNA: TGTGCCAGCAGCCCAGGACTAGCGGTGATCAATGAGCAGTTCTTC.

V gene TRBV20-1 combines with J gene TRBJ2-5; TRBD2 matches 13 bases. The trim removed 8 bases at V and 5 bases at J, leaving 20 bases unmatched. This CDR3 has 18 residues. The germline CDR1 and CDR2 sequences are DFQATT and SNEGSKA (reference sequence). The CDR3 here is CSSKSPGLAGPYGETQYF. CDR3 nucleotides: TGCAGTTCGAAGAGTCCGGGACTAGCGGGGCCCTACGGGGAGACCCAGTACTTC.

This chain uses TRBV29-1 with TRBJ2-1; D is unclear. Per the germline V gene, CDR1 is SQVTM and CDR2 is ANQGSEA. The CDR3 spans 12 residues. Trimming left V 3 bases short and J 4 bases short, with 7 bases between. The DNA for the CDR3 is TGCAGCGTTGACCCAGAATACAATGAGCAGTTCTTC. Translated: CSVDPEYNEQFF.

This rearrangement joins TRBV19 to TRBJ2-3, with TRBD2 as a possible D gene (5 bases). Germline CDR1 is LNHDA and CDR2 is SQIVND (reference sequence). The CDR3 is 17 amino acids. V dropped 1 base and J dropped 1 base, with 15 bases sitting between them. The CDR3 DNA is TGTGCCAGTAGTATAGGCCCGAAAGGGAGTGGCACAGATACGCAGTATTTT. It yields the protein CASSIGPKGSGTDTQYF.

V gene TRBV7-9 combines with J gene TRBJ2-4; 8 bases map to TRBD1. V shed 1 base and J 7 bases; nucleotides not matched to a gene: 3. The germline CDR1 and CDR2 sequences are SEHNR and FQNEAQ (reference sequence). This CDR3 comprises 14 residues. The CDR3 loop is CASSLGTGMNIQYF. In nucleotides, the CDR3 is TGTGCCAGCAGCTTAGGGACAGGGATGAACATTCAGTACTTC.

This clonotype was observed a single time. This chain uses TRBV12-3 or TRBV12-4 with TRBJ2-1, with 9 bases aligning to TRBD1. The V segment lost 3 bases and the J segment 7 bases; nucleotides outside the gene matches: 1. This CDR3 spans 13 amino acids. The CDR3 bases are TGTGCCAGCAGTTTTGGGACAGGGAATGAGCAGTTCTTC. Its protein is CASSFGTGNEQFF.

This chain links TRBV7-2 with TRBJ2-1; no firm D call. V gave up 2 bases and J gave up 9 bases, with 2 bases separating them. Germline CDR1 and CDR2: SGHTA and FQGNSA. The CDR3 has 10 amino acids. CDR3 in DNA: TGTGCCAGCAGCTTAAGTGAGCAGTTCTTC. Protein product: CASSLSEQFF.

CDR3 coding DNA: TGCAGCGTGGGACGGGGCGCCTACGAGCAGTACTTC. As protein: CSVGRGAYEQYF. This rearrangement joins TRBV29-1 to TRBJ2-7; either TRBD1 or TRBD2 may fit D (5 bases each). Deletions cut 6 bases from V and 2 bases from J, with 11 bases between. The CDR3 covers 12 residues. Germline V gene data show CDR1 as SQVTM and CDR2 as ANQGSEA.